The source of this T cell receptor (beta chain) is a study of blood T cell repertoires in COVID-19. The wider study: From the United States, Italy and Spain came samples of acute and convalescent COVID-19.

CDR3 size: 14 residues. V was clipped by 4 bases and J by 2 bases, with 11 bases between them. Per the germline V gene, CDR1 is LGHDT and CDR2 is YNNKEL (reference sequence). Clones were read by immunoSEQ multiplex PCR, and TCRdb kept only the in-frame ones, dropping some. The sample contains over 400,000 clones, 80% to 90% of which appear only once. V is TRBV3-1 (or the pseudogene TRBV3-2) and J is TRBJ1-2, with D tentatively TRBD1 (6 bases). This receptor was obtained from a woman aged 30 to 39 with active or convalescent COVID-19. Material: peripheral blood. In DNA form, the CDR3 reads TGTGCCAGCAGCCCTAGGACAGAAAACTATGGCTACACCTTC. This sequence encodes CASSPRTENYGYTF.